This passage covers 7 T cell receptor beta chains from one sample sequenced in a study of regulatory T cells in long-lasting Graves disease. Sample time point: persistent/refractory GD, antithyroid drugs over 5 years with positive TRAb. PBMC RNA served as the TCR library source. TCR beta libraries were built with iRepertoire HTBI primers and Arm-PCR of CDR3 regions. TCRdb independently ran MiXCR on the multiplex PCR reads; one entry per CDR3 protein. The sample records a few hundred thousand distinct CDR3 sequences, about 25% being singletons. Sample: peripheral blood mononuclear cells (PBMCs), taken when the disease was refractory, from a patient treated with antithyroid drugs. These receptor sequences come from a female donor with Graves disease.

The chain is built from TRBV7-9 and TRBJ2-7; D might be TRBD2 (5 bases). Trimming pared 2 bases from V and 5 bases from J, leaving 10 bases between. This CDR3 is built from 13 residues. Germline V CDR1 and CDR2: SEHNR, FQNEAQ (reference sequence). CDR3 DNA: TGTGCCAGCAGCTTAACTAGTTCCCACGAGCAGTACTTC. Protein product: CASSLTSSHEQYF.

The table lists this clonotype with a few counts. One end of the junction fails to match germline, which may point to a read error. The chain employs TRBV6-1 and TRBJ2-7; maybe TRBD2 (5 bases). Germline V gives CDR1 MNHNS, CDR2 SASEGT. CDR3 size: 15 residues. The CDR3 sequence: CASSPGRVSSYGQYF. The CDR3 nucleotides read TGTGCCAGCAGCCCGGGAAGGGTAAGCTCCTACGGGCAGTACTTC.

The chain is built from TRBV7-8 and TRBJ1-1; unclear D gene. The V end lost 1 base, the J end lost 5 bases, and 14 bases lay between the germline ends. Per germline, CDR1 SGHVS and CDR2 FQNEAQ. CDR3 length equals 15 residues. The CDR3 here is CASSLGNALRTEAFF. Written as DNA, the CDR3 is TGTGCCAGCAGCTTAGGAAATGCTCTCAGGACTGAAGCTTTCTTT.

The chain links TRBV29-1 to TRBJ1-2, with D possibly being TRBD1 (6 bases). V lost 1 base and J 4 bases, leaving 13 bases between the germline ends. This CDR3 contains 14 residues. The germline V gene encodes CDR1 SQVTM and CDR2 ANQGSEA. Written as DNA, the CDR3 is TGCAGCGTTGAAGTGGGGGGGCTCGGCTATGGCTACACCTTC. Translated: CSVEVGGLGYGYTF. Combining the CDR3 with reference TRBV29-1 and TRBJ1-2 gives the whole variable domain SAVISQKPSRDICQRGTSLTIQCQVDSQVTMMFWYRQQPGQSLTLIATANQGSEATYESGFVIDKFPISRPNLTFSTLTVSNMSPEDSSIYLCSVEVGGLGYGYTFGSGTRLTVV.

In its sample, this clonotype was seen a few times. The V gene is TRBV18, the J gene TRBJ2-5; 7 bases match TRBD1. Looked up from germline, CDR1 is KGHSH and CDR2 is LQKENI. With 5 bases clipped from V and 3 bases from J, the junction kept 9 bases outside the gene matches. This CDR3 comprises 15 residues. CDR3 sequence: CASSYDGTAKETQYF. In DNA form, the CDR3 reads TGTGCCAGCTCATACGACGGGACAGCAAAAGAGACCCAGTACTTC.

The chain combines TRBV7-2 with TRBJ1-3; possibly TRBD1 for D (5 bases). Trimming cost V 5 bases and J 4 bases, with 15 bases left between them. The CDR3 sequence is 15 residues long. From germline, CDR1 is SGHTA and CDR2 FQGNSA. Written as DNA, the CDR3 is TGTGCCAGCAGCCCTCGACCCGGGGCAGGAAACACCATATATTTT. Its protein product is CASSPRPGAGNTIYF.

This clonotype has ten or more counts. V is TRBV6-5 and J is TRBJ1-2, with D perhaps TRBD1 (6 bases). The CDR3 extends over 16 amino acids. Trimming left V 2 bases short and J 4 bases short, with 17 bases between. CDR1 is MNHEY and CDR2 is SVGAGI in the germline V gene. CDR3 bases: TGTGCCAGCAGTTACGGGATTTTCGGGGGCGGCTATGGCTACACCTTC. This encodes CASSYGIFGGGYGYTF.